Below, 30 T cell receptor beta chains from the same sample are listed, as sequenced in a study of T cell responses to AZD1222 COVID-19 vaccine. Measured with immunoSEQ multiplex PCR; TCRdb has only the in-frame clones, and not every one. The sample lists 150,000 or so clones, approximately 90% seen once, with 4.5% to 6.5% in the top ten. The source was peripheral blood, collected on day 0 of AZD1222 vaccination. Source of these receptors: an adult in good health.

The V call is TRBV18, the J call TRBJ2-1; TRBD2 agrees at 8 bases. V shed 3 bases, J shed 7 bases, and the junction held 5 bases outside the gene matches. The CDR3 is 14 amino acids. Germline CDR1 reads KGHSH; CDR2 reads LQKENI. In DNA form, the CDR3 reads TGTGCCAGCTCACCTGGACTAGCCCCGAATGAGCAGTTCTTC. This gives the protein CASSPGLAPNEQFF.

As for this clone: The sample holds other DNA sequences that translate to the same CDR3. The chain is built from TRBV18 and TRBJ1-2, with D possibly TRBD1 on 6 matching bases. Per the germline V gene, CDR1 is KGHSH and CDR2 is LQKENI. The germline V and J ends were trimmed by 0 bases and 4 bases, with 9 bases remaining between them. The CDR3 has 14 amino acids. CDR3 loop: CASSPPGQIYGYTF. DNA for the CDR3: TGTGCCAGCTCACCACCAGGACAGATCTATGGCTACACCTTC.

This clone occurred once. This chain connects TRBV10-2 to TRBJ2-7; 11 nucleotides line up with TRBD2. V shed 7 bases, J shed 4 bases, and the junction held 6 bases outside the gene matches. Germline V gene data show CDR1 as WSHSY and CDR2 as SAAADI. The CDR3 sequence is 14 residues long. Here the CDR3 reads CASTPGLAAYEQYF. The CDR3 DNA reads as TGCGCCAGCACCCCGGGACTAGCGGCTTACGAGCAGTACTTC.

The chain couples TRBV11-2 to TRBJ2-7; 12 positions agree with TRBD2. Germline V gene data show CDR1 as SGHAT and CDR2 as FQNNGV. CDR3 length: 14 amino acids. Trimming cost V 5 bases and J 3 bases; bases outside gene matches: 2. CDR3 nucleotide sequence: TGTGCCAGCAGCCCGGGACTAGCGGGCTACGAGCAGTACTTC. Protein product: CASSPGLAGYEQYF.

CDR3 loop: CASSFGTSGSTNEQYF. Written as DNA, the CDR3 is TGTGCCAGCAGCTTCGGGACTAGCGGGAGTACCAACGAGCAGTACTTC. This chain connects TRBV5-4 to TRBJ2-7, with 14 bases that match TRBD2. J was trimmed by 5 bases and V by 2 bases; bases with no gene match: 6. This CDR3 spans 16 amino acids. Per the germline V gene, CDR1 is SGHNT and CDR2 is YYREEE (reference sequence).

V is TRBV6-5 and J is TRBJ1-1; TRBD1 aligns across 7 bases. V lost 7 bases and J lost 1; bases outside the gene matches: 6. This CDR3 has 14 amino acids. Germline V lookup: CDR1 MNHEY, CDR2 SVGAGI. CDR3 DNA sequence: TGTGCCAGCATGGCCGACAGGGCGAACACTGAAGCTTTCTTT. It yields the protein CASMADRANTEAFF.

V and J are TRBV29-1 and TRBJ1-1; D may be TRBD1 (5 bases). V gave up 4 bases and J gave up 4 bases, with 13 bases separating them. Per germline, CDR1 SQVTM and CDR2 ANQGSEA. This CDR3 comprises 13 residues. The CDR3 loop is CSVVSGGSTEAFF. DNA for the CDR3: TGCAGCGTTGTGAGCGGGGGGTCCACTGAAGCTTTCTTT.

This chain links TRBV4-2 with TRBJ1-1, with 7 bases that match TRBD1. V was pared by 0 bases and J by 2 bases, with 6 bases of the junction left unmatched. Per germline, CDR1 LGHNA and CDR2 YNFKEQ. CDR3 length equals 16 residues. The CDR3 nucleotides read TGTGCCAGCAGCCAAGAAGGGGGCAGGACTAACACTGAAGCTTTCTTT. This translates into CASSQEGGRTNTEAFF.

CDR3 in amino acids: CASSPRDSDYNEQFF. Written as DNA, the CDR3 is TGCGCCAGCAGCCCCCGGGACAGCGACTACAATGAGCAGTTCTTC. The V and J genes are TRBV4-1 and TRBJ2-1; 7 bases map to TRBD1. Germline CDR1 and CDR2: MGHRA and YSYEKL. The CDR3 has 15 amino acids. Trimming cost V 4 bases and J 3 bases; bases outside gene matches: 6.

As regards this clone: At one end the junction does not follow the germline gene, possibly because of a read error. The rearrangement joins TRBV5-6 to TRBJ1-2; 7 nucleotides match TRBD1. The CDR3 totals 11 residues. CDR1 is SGHDT, CDR2 YYEEEE, per germline. CDR3 loop: CASSTNGQAAF. DNA of the CDR3: TGTGCCAGCAGCACAAACGGACAGGCGGCCTTC.

V and J are TRBV7-8 and TRBJ2-7, with no clear D. Germline CDR1 and CDR2: SGHVS and FQNEAQ. The V end lost 1 base, the J end lost 4 bases, and 14 bases lay between the germline ends. The CDR3 runs to 15 residues. The CDR3 bases are TGTGCCAGCAGCTTAGGGAGTTCTTGGGGTTACGAGCAGTACTTC. Translation: CASSLGSSWGYEQYF.

This clone is a singleton in its sample. V is TRBV2 and J is TRBJ1-5; D is ambiguous. This CDR3 comprises 13 residues. Trimming left V 5 bases short and J 4 bases short, with 9 bases between. The V gene's germline CDR1 is SNHLY and CDR2 FYNNEI. In DNA, the CDR3 is TGTGCCAGCAGTCCCGAAATGAATCAGCCCCAGCATTTT. It yields the protein CASSPEMNQPQHF. The full variable domain, completed using reference TRBV2 and TRBJ1-5, is EPEVTQTPSHQVTQMGQEVILRCVPISNHLYFYWYRQILGQKVEFLVSFYNNEISEKSEIFDDQFSVERPDGSNFTLKIRSTKLEDSAMYFCASSPEMNQPQHFGDGTRLSIL.

The chain combines TRBV7-2 with TRBJ1-6; TRBD1 is a possible D gene (6 bases). CDR3 length equals 15 residues. Germline V gene lookup returns CDR1 SGHTA and CDR2 FQGNSA. V lost 4 bases, J lost 9 bases, and 16 bases lay in between. The CDR3 sequence is CASSSSPGVRSPLHF. DNA of the CDR3: TGTGCCAGCAGCTCGTCTCCAGGGGTGCGTTCACCCCTCCACTTT. Drawing the rest from reference TRBV7-2 and TRBJ1-6, the complete variable domain is GAGVSQSPSNKVTEKGKDVELRCDPISGHTALYWYRQSLGQGLEFLIYFQGNSAPDKSGLPSDRFSAERTGGSVSTLTIQRTQQEDSAVYLCASSSSPGVRSPLHFGNGTRLTVT.

J is TRBJ2-3 and V is TRBV19; D is unresolved. The CDR3 is 11 residues long. Deletions cut 6 bases from V and 4 bases from J, with 5 bases between. Germline V gives CDR1 LNHDA, CDR2 SQIVND (reference sequence). CDR3 residues: CASRSADTQYF. Written as DNA, the CDR3 is TGTGCCAGTAGGTCGGCAGATACGCAGTATTTT.

The V call is TRBV19, the J call TRBJ1-4; D call uncertain. This CDR3 has 11 amino acids. V lost 6 bases and J 8 bases, leaving 7 bases between the germline ends. Germline CDR1 and CDR2: LNHDA and SQIVND (reference sequence). The CDR3 DNA reads TGTGCCAGTAGGTCGGGCGAAAAACTGTTTTTT. Translating it yields CASRSGEKLFF.

This clone was detected only a few times. The chain employs TRBV28 and TRBJ1-6, with D hard to call. Trimming removed 11 bases at V and 7 bases at J, with 18 bases between. The germline V gene has CDR1 MDHEN and CDR2 SYDVKM. This CDR3 is 14 amino acids long. The CDR3 coding sequence is TGTGCCTGTCGTCTGGGTTTTCGAAATTCACCCCTCCACTTT. Its translation: CACRLGFRNSPLHF.

The chain employs TRBV7-3 and TRBJ2-5; 8 nucleotides match TRBD1. The CDR3 contains 12 residues. Germline V CDR1 and CDR2: SGHTA, FQGTGA. J was trimmed by 4 bases and V by 10 bases; bases with no gene match: 5. The CDR3 spells CAKTQGAETQYF. CDR3 nucleotide sequence: TGTGCCAAAACTCAGGGGGCAGAGACCCAGTACTTC.

J is TRBJ1-5 and V is TRBV6-6; D is undetermined. This CDR3 is 12 amino acids long. Germline lookup yields CDR1 MNHNY and CDR2 SVGAGI (reference sequence). V lost 6 bases and J lost 2, with 5 bases in between. The CDR3 sequence: CASREGNQPQHF. The DNA of the CDR3 is TGTGCCAGCAGAGAGGGCAATCAGCCCCAGCATTTT.

This CDR3 is CATSDSRQGVADTQYF. The CDR3 nucleotides are TGTGCCACCAGTGACTCAAGACAGGGGGTGGCAGATACGCAGTATTTT. The chain carries TRBV24-1 and TRBJ2-3; TRBD1 matches at 9 bases. Trimming cost V 4 bases and J 4 bases; bases outside gene matches: 8. Germline V gene lookup returns CDR1 KGHDR and CDR2 SFDVKD. CDR3 size: 16 residues.

This chain joins TRBV6-5 and TRBJ1-4, with D uncertain. Trimming removed 6 bases from V and 9 bases from J, with 17 bases in between. CDR1 and CDR2 from the germline V gene are MNHEY and SVGAGI. The CDR3 covers 14 residues. The CDR3 region is CASSPGFRGKKLFF. As DNA, the CDR3 is TGTGCCAGCAGCCCGGGATTTCGCGGGAAAAAACTGTTTTTT.

V gene TRBV28 combines with J gene TRBJ1-3; the D is unclear. The CDR3 spans 14 residues. Trimming took off 5 bases at V and 0 bases at J, with 8 bases between the two ends. Germline CDR1 MDHEN, CDR2 SYDVKM. CDR3 sequence: CASSRRSSGNTIYF. CDR3 DNA: TGTGCCAGCAGTAGGCGGAGCTCTGGAAACACCATATATTTT.

The V call is TRBV30, the J call TRBJ1-1; tentative D call: TRBD1 (5 bases). V dropped 1 base and J dropped 8 bases, with 5 bases sitting between them. Germline loops: CDR1 GTSNPN, CDR2 SVGIG (reference sequence). This CDR3 comprises 10 residues. This CDR3 is CAWSGGEAFF. CDR3 bases: TGTGCCTGGAGTGGGGGGGAAGCTTTCTTT.

This clone appeared once. This sequence joins TRBV4-2 and TRBJ2-3; unclear D gene. The CDR3 sequence is 15 residues long. V was pared by 1 base and J by 0 bases, with 8 bases between. Germline V CDR1 and CDR2: LGHNA, YNFKEQ. In DNA, the CDR3 is TGTGCCAGCAGCCAAGCGGATCAGAGCACAGATACGCAGTATTTT. This encodes CASSQADQSTDTQYF.

The CDR3 DNA reads as TGTGCCAGCAGCCCACGACTAGCGGGAGGTATTGAGCAGTTCTTC. Amino acid sequence: CASSPRLAGGIEQFF. The chain couples TRBV9 to TRBJ2-1, with TRBD2 matching over 13 bases. V lost 4 bases and J lost 9; bases outside the gene matches: 7. The CDR3 has 15 amino acids. Germline V lookup: CDR1 SGDLS, CDR2 YYNGEE.

The chain combines TRBV28 with TRBJ2-3; D gene uncertain. Germline-derived CDR1 and CDR2 are MDHEN and SYDVKM. V gave up 2 bases and J gave up 6 bases, with 3 bases separating them. CDR3 size: 11 residues. Here the CDR3 DNA reads TGTGCCAGCAGTTTAGGTGATACGCAGTATTTT. Amino acid sequence: CASSLGDTQYF.

The gene calls are TRBV4-1 and TRBJ1-6; 10 bases map to TRBD1. Germline V gene sequence: CDR1 MGHRA, CDR2 YSYEKL. Trimming took 4 bases from V and 7 from J; bases not matched to a gene: 4. The CDR3 is made up of 15 amino acids. Here the CDR3 DNA reads TGCGCCAGCAGCCGGGGACAGGGGAGCAATTCACCCCTCCACTTT. This sequence encodes CASSRGQGSNSPLHF.

This rearrangement joins TRBV5-1 to TRBJ1-1; a weak D match, TRBD1 (6 bases). Trimming cost V 0 bases and J 3 bases, with 15 bases left between them. In germline, CDR1 is SGHRS, CDR2 YFSETQ. CDR3 size: 16 residues. CDR3: CASSLGPTGRDTEAFF. CDR3 nucleotide sequence: TGCGCCAGCAGCTTGGGTCCAACAGGGAGGGACACTGAAGCTTTCTTT.

J is TRBJ1-1 and V is TRBV19, with D possibly being TRBD1 (5 bases). Germline V lookup: CDR1 LNHDA, CDR2 SQIVND (reference sequence). V dropped 5 bases and J dropped 4 bases, with 14 bases sitting between them. There are 14 residues in the CDR3. The CDR3 DNA sequence: TGTGCCAGTAGTCGGCTAGGGGAGGGCACTGAAGCTTTCTTT. It encodes CASSRLGEGTEAFF.

The chain has TRBV12-3 or TRBV12-4 and TRBJ2-7; D is ambiguous. The CDR3 is 12 residues long. Trimming pared 1 base from V and 4 bases from J, leaving 5 bases between. The CDR3, as DNA: TGTGCCAGCAGTTTAGATTTGTACGAGCAGTACTTC. It is translated as CASSLDLYEQYF.

The genes are TRBV5-1 and TRBJ1-1; 9 bases align to TRBD1. Germline CDR1 reads SGHRS; CDR2 reads YFSETQ. This CDR3 contains 17 residues. The junction had 14 bases not matched to a gene; V was cut back by 5 bases and J by 3 bases. CDR3 region: CASRSTGGRSSDTEAFF. CDR3 DNA sequence: TGCGCCAGCAGGTCAACAGGGGGCCGGTCTTCGGACACTGAAGCTTTCTTT.